The T cell receptor beta chain described here comes from a study of shared clonotypes between healthy human individuals. Study summary: Two female and a few male donors aged 18 to 49 were enrolled.

Sequenced by immunoSEQ multiplex PCR; TCRdb stores in-frame clones only, minus some. The sample has roughly 1 million clones; about 74% are singletons. The CDR3 is 15 residues long. The V gene's germline CDR1 is LGHNA and CDR2 YSLEER. V lost 4 bases and J lost 5; bases outside the gene matches: 5. This clone was picked up one time. Into CD45RA+ naive and CD45RA-negative memory subsets, the CD4+ cells were split. The J gene is TRBJ2-5, the V gene TRBV4-3; 12 bases line up with TRBD1. Material for sequencing was memory CD4+ T cells sorted from blood. Regarding subset: CD45RA-negative fraction. This clonotype originated in a man younger than 30 in good health. The CDR3 region is CASSPRDRGLETQYF. CDR3 DNA: TGCGCCAGCAGCCCCCGGGACAGGGGGCTGGAGACCCAGTACTTC.